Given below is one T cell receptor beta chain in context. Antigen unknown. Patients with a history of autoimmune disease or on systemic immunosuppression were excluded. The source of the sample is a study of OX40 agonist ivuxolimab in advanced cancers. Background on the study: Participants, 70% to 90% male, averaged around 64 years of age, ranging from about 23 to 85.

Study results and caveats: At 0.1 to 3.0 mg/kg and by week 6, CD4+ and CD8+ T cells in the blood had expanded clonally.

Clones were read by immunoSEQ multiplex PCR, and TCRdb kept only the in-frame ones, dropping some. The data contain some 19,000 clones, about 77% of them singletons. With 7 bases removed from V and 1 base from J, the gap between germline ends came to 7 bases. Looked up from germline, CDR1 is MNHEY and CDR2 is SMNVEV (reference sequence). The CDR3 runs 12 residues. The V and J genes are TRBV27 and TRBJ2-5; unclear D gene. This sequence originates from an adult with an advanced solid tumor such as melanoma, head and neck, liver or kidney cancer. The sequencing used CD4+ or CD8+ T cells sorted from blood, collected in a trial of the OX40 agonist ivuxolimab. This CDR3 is CASKGSQETQYF. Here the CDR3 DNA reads TGTGCCAGCAAGGGCAGCCAAGAGACCCAGTACTTC.